These T cell receptor beta chains were read from a single sample in a study of liver allograft versus peripheral blood T cells. In TCRdb, the reads were re-called with MiXCR into one record per CDR3 protein. Counted here are roughly 7,000 distinct CDR3 sequences, less than 20% occurring once; the ten biggest clones make up around 60%. The receptors come from a human patient who had a liver transplant. Some T cells may possibly be graft donor cells. Each CDR3 is given with its conserved first and last residue. The D gene is left open where the match is weak. Size is stated for part of the rows, as once, few or many counts, or as a class when the clone is expanded.

TRBJ2-7 - - 11 TRBV5-5 CASRPLREQYF TGTGCCAGCAGACCGCTCCGGGAGCAGTACTTC
TRBJ2-7 - TRBD1 15 TRBV9 CASSVGQGAQEEQYF TGTGCCAGCAGCGTAGGACAGGGGGCCCAAGAGGAGCAGTACTTC
TRBJ2-7 few - 13 TRBV13 CASSYRTHYEQYF TGTGCCAGCAGCTACCGGACCCATTACGAGCAGTACTTC
TRBJ2-3 many - 13 TRBV28 CASSLRVTDTQYF TGTGCCAGCAGTCTCAGGGTTACAGATACGCAGTATTTT
TRBJ2-1 few - 14 TRBV6-1 CAIQRTNEGNEQFF TGTGCCATACAAAGGACTAATGAGGGAAATGAGCAGTTCTTC
TRBJ2-7 - TRBD1 15 TRBV14 CASSQTGTGAYEQYF TGTGCCAGCAGCCAGACCGGGACAGGGGCCTACGAGCAGTACTTC
TRBJ1-1 few TRBD1 14 TRBV6-6 CASIKDRMNTEAFF TGTGCCAGCATTAAGGACAGGATGAACACTGAAGCTTTCTTT
TRBJ2-2 many TRBD2 15 TRBV27 CASSLMAGGPKELFF TGTGCCAGCAGTTTAATGGCGGGGGGGCCGAAGGAGCTGTTTTTT
TRBJ1-1 few - 16 TRBV27 CASSLFRGGWNTEAFF TGTGCCAGCAGTTTATTTAGGGGAGGGTGGAACACTGAAGCTTTCTTT
TRBJ2-7 - - 14 TRBV20-1 CSARARSGVYEQYF TGCAGTGCTAGAGCACGTAGCGGAGTCTACGAGCAGTACTTC
TRBJ1-1 many - 14 TRBV10-3 CAISESISNTEAFF TGTGCCATCAGTGAGTCGATCAGCAACACTGAAGCTTTCTTT
TRBJ1-3 many - 15 TRBV7-9 CASTPVANTGNTIYF TGTGCCAGCACCCCCGTCGCCAACACGGGAAACACCATATATTTT
TRBJ1-1 - - 12 TRBV9 CASGSGGGEAFF TGTGCCAGCGGGTCCGGGGGCGGGGAAGCTTTCTTT
TRBJ1-3 many - 14 TRBV12-3/TRBV12-4 CASNPSSLGNTIYF TGTGCCAGCAACCCGTCCTCTCTGGGGAACACCATATATTTT
TRBJ1-1 - - 13 TRBV5-6 CASSFTMNTEAFF TGTGCCAGCAGCTTTACGATGAACACTGAAGCTTTCTTT
TRBJ2-3 - - 14 TRBV19 CASSMAINTDTQYF TGTGCCAGTAGTATGGCTATCAACACAGATACGCAGTATTTT
TRBJ2-7 - TRBD2 14 TRBV9 CASSIGGGSYEQYF TGTGCCAGCAGCATTGGGGGGGGCTCCTACGAGCAGTACTTC
TRBJ1-2 - - 14 TRBV19 CASSSRQDAYGYTF TGTGCCAGTAGTTCGCGACAGGACGCATATGGCTACACCTTC
TRBJ2-3 - TRBD2 15 TRBV10-3 CAIRDAGGHGDTQYF TGTGCCATCAGGGATGCGGGGGGCCACGGAGATACGCAGTATTTT